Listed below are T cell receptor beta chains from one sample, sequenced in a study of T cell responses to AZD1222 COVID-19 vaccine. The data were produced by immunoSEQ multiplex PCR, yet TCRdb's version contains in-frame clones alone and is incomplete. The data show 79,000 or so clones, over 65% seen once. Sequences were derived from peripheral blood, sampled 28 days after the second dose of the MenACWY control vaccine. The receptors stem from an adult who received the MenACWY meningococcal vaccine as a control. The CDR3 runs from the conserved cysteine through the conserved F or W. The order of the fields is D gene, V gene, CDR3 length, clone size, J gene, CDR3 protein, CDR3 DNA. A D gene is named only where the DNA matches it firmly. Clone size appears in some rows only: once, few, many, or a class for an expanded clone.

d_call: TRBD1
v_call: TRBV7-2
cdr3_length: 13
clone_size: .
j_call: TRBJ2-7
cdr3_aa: CASSSDRGYEQYF
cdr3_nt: TGTGCCAGCAGCTCCGACAGGGGTTACGAGCAGTACTTC

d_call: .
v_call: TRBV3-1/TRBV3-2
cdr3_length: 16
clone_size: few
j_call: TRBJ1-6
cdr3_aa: CASSQDAQGGNSPLHF
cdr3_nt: TGTGCCAGCAGCCAAGATGCCCAGGGAGGTAATTCACCCCTCCACTTT

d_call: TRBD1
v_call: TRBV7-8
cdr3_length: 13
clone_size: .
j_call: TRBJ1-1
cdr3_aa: CASSPQGITEAFF
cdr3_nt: TGTGCCAGCAGCCCACAGGGGATCACTGAAGCTTTCTTT

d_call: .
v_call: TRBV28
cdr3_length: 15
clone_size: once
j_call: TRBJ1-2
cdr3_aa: CASSWQRLSNYGYTF
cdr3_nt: TGTGCCAGCAGTTGGCAACGCCTATCTAACTATGGCTACACCTTC

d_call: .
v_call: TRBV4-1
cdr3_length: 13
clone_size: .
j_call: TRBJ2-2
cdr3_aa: CASRKGNTGELFF
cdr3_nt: TGCGCCAGCCGCAAGGGCAACACCGGGGAGCTGTTTTTT

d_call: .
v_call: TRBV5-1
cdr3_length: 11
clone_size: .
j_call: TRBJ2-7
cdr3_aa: CASTDGNRLYF
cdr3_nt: TGCGCCAGCACCGACGGTAACAGGTTATACTTC

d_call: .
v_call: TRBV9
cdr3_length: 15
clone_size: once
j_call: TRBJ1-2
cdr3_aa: CASSVGSATLYGYTF
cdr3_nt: TGTGCCAGCAGCGTCGGGTCCGCAACGTTATATGGCTACACCTTC

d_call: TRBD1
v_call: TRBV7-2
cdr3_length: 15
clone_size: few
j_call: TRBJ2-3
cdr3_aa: CASSFGQGATDTQYF
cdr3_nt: TGTGCCAGCAGCTTTGGACAGGGGGCTACAGATACGCAGTATTTT

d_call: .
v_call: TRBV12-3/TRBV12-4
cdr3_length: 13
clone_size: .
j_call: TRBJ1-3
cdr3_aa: CASSLSSGNTIYF
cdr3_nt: TGTGCCAGCAGCCTGAGCTCTGGAAACACCATATATTTT

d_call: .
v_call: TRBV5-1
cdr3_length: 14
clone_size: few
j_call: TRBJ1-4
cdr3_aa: CASSLLGLNEKLFF
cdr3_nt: TGCGCCAGCAGCTTACTGGGACTTAATGAAAAACTGTTTTTT

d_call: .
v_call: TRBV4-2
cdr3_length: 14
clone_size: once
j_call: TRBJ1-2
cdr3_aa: CASSPPGVDRGYTF
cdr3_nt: TGTGCCAGCAGCCCGCCGGGGGTAGATCGGGGCTACACCTTC

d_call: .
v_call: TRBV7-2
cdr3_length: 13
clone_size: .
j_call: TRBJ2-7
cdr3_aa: CASSFSEVNEQYF
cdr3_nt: TGTGCCAGCAGTTTCTCCGAAGTCAACGAGCAGTACTTC

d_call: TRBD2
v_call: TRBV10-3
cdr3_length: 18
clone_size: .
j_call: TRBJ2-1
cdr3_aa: CAISEPPPGLARNNEQFF
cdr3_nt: TGTGCCATCAGTGAGCCTCCTCCGGGACTAGCGAGGAACAATGAGCAGTTCTTC

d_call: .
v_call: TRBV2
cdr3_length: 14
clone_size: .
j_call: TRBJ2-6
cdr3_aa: CASSGVTGANVLTF
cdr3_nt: TGTGCCAGCAGTGGAGTGACTGGGGCCAACGTCCTGACTTTC

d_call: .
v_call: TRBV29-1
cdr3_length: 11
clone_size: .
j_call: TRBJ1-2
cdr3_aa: CSVKTGSRNTF
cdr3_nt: TGCAGCGTAAAGACAGGAAGTAGAAACACCTTC

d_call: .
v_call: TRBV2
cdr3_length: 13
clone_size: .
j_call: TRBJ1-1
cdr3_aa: CASSVDQGTEAFF
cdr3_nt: TGTGCCAGCAGTGTGGATCAGGGGACTGAAGCTTTCTTT

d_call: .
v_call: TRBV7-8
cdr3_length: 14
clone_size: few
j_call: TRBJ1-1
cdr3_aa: CASSRSRGSTEAFF
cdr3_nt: TGTGCCAGCAGCCGAAGTAGGGGGAGCACTGAAGCTTTCTTT

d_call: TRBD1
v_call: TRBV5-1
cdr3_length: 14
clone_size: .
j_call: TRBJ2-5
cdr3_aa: CASSRTGGGETQYF
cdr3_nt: TGCGCCAGCAGCCGCACAGGGGGCGGGGAGACCCAGTACTTC

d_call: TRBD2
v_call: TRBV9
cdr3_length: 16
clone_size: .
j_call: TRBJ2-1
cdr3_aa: CASSVARGEGLNEQFF
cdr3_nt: TGTGCCAGCAGCGTAGCTCGGGGGGAGGGACTCAATGAGCAGTTCTTC

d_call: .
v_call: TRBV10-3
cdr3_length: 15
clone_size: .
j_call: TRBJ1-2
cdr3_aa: CAISDRLQTNYGYTF
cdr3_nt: TGTGCCATCAGTGACAGGCTGCAGACTAACTATGGCTACACCTTC

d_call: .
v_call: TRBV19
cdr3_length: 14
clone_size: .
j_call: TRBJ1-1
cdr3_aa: CASRGGDRSTEAFF
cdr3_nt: TGTGCCAGTAGGGGAGGTGACAGGAGCACTGAAGCTTTCTTT

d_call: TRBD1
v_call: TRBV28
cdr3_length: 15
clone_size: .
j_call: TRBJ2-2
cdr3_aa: CASSSGTGETGELFF
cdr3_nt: TGTGCCAGCAGTTCCGGGACAGGGGAGACCGGGGAGCTGTTTTTT

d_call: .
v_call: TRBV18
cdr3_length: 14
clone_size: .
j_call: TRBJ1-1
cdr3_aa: CASSPGVEITEAFF
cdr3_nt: TGTGCCAGCTCACCAGGGGTTGAGATCACTGAAGCTTTCTTT

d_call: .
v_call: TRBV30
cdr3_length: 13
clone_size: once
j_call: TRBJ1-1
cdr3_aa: CAWNPIGGTEAFF
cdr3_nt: TGTGCCTGGAATCCCATCGGGGGCACTGAAGCTTTCTTT

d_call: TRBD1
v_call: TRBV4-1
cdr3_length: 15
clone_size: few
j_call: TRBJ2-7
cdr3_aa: CASSQGTANSYEQYF
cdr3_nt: TGCGCCAGCAGCCAGGGGACAGCCAACTCCTACGAGCAGTACTTC

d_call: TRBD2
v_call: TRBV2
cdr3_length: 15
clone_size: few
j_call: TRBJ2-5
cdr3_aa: CASSVSGGAQETQYF
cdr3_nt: TGTGCCAGCAGTGTGAGCGGGGGGGCACAAGAGACCCAGTACTTC

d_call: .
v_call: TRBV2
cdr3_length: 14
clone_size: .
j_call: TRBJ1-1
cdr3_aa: CASSGTAQGTEAFF
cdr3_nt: TGTGCCAGCAGCGGGACCGCCCAGGGCACTGAAGCTTTCTTT

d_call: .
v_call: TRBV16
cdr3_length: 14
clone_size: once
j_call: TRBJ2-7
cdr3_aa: CASSPYTIPYEQYF
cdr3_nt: TGTGCCAGCAGCCCGTACACCATCCCCTACGAGCAGTACTTC

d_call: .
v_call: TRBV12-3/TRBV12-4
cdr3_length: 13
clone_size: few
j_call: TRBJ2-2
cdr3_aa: CASRGGSVGELFF
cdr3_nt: TGTGCCAGCAGGGGAGGTTCGGTCGGGGAGCTGTTTTTT

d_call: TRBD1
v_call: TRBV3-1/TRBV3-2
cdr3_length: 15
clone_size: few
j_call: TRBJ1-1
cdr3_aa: CASSQTMDRDTEAFF
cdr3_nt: TGTGCCAGCAGCCAAACCATGGACAGGGACACTGAAGCTTTCTTT

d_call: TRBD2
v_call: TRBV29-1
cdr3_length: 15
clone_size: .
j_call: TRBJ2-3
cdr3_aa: CSVVAKREKGDTQYF
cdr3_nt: TGCAGCGTTGTAGCGAAGCGGGAGAAGGGAGATACGCAGTATTTT

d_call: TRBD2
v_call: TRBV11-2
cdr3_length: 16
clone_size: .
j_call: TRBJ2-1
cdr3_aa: CASSPSTTSGLNEQFF
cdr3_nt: TGTGCCAGCAGCCCAAGCACGACTAGCGGCCTCAATGAGCAGTTCTTC

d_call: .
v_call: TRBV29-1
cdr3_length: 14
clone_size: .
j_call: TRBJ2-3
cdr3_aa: CSASRGVGTDTQYF
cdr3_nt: TGCAGCGCGAGTAGGGGGGTGGGCACAGATACGCAGTATTTT

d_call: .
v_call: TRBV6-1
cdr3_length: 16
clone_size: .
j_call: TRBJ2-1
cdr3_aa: CASSEASPTELNEQFF
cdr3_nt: TGTGCCAGCAGTGAAGCGAGTCCGACAGAACTCAATGAGCAGTTCTTC

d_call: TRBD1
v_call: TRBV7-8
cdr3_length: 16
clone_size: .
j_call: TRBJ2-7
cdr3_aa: CASSLGLGTGAYEQYF
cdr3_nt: TGTGCCAGCAGCTTAGGCCTAGGGACAGGGGCCTACGAGCAGTACTTC

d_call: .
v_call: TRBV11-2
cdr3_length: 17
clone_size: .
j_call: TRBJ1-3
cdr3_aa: CASSHPRDPKPGNTIYF
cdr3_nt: TGTGCCAGCAGCCATCCCCGGGACCCGAAGCCTGGAAACACCATATATTTT

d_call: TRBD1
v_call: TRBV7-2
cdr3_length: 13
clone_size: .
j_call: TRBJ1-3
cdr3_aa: CASSAVAGGIIYF
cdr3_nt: TGTGCCAGCAGCGCCGTTGCAGGGGGTATCATATATTTT

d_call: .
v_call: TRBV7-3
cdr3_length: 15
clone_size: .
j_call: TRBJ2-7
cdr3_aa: CASSLRAAGPYEQYF
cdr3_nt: TGTGCCAGCAGCTTACGGGCAGCGGGCCCCTACGAGCAGTACTTC

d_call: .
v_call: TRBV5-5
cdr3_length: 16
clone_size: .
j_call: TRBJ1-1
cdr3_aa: CASSLDPVTLNTEAFF
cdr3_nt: TGTGCCAGCAGCTTGGATCCGGTAACCCTGAACACTGAAGCTTTCTTT

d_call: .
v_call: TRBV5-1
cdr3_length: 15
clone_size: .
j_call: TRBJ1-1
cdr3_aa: CASSLAAQMNTEAFF
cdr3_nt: TGCGCCAGCAGCTTGGCCGCTCAAATGAACACTGAAGCTTTCTTT

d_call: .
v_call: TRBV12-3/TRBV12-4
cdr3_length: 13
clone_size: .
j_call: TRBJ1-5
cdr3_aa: CASSLAENQPQHF
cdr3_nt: TGTGCCAGCAGTTTAGCCGAGAATCAGCCCCAGCATTTT